The 31 T cell receptor beta chains below come from one sample, sequenced in a study of T cells expressing NK-cell markers. TCRdb re-called the 5' RACE reads and gives one entry per CDR3 protein, without DNA. The table for this sample gives roughly 280,000 distinct CDR3 sequences. The sample consisted of blood T cells: a sorted CD56 or NKG2C T cell subset, CD4+ or CD8+ T cells, or bulk PBMC T cells (not recorded which). All receptors come from a man aged 18 to 29 in good health.

This chain uses TRBV27 with TRBJ2-5; TCRdb's assignment of TRBD2 cannot be checked, as there is no DNA. There are 15 residues in the CDR3. Germline values: CDR1 MNHEY, CDR2 SMNVEV (reference sequence). This CDR3 reads CASSFAAGMGETQYF.

The chain has TRBV30 and TRBJ2-1; as DNA is missing, the TRBD1 call by TCRdb cannot be tested. From germline, CDR1 is GTSNPN and CDR2 SVGIG (reference sequence). The CDR3 is 13 residues long. CDR3 region: CAWSTRTGAEQFF.

The V gene is TRBV20-1, the J gene TRBJ2-3; the D call of TRBD1 rests on TCRdb alone, since no DNA is present to check it. CDR1 and CDR2 from the germline V gene are DFQATT and SNEGSKA (reference sequence). The CDR3 is made up of 15 amino acids. The CDR3 sequence: CSGQRLADLTDTQYF.

V is TRBV20-1 and J is TRBJ1-6; with no DNA, the TCRdb D assignment of TRBD1 cannot be verified. The germline gives CDR1 DFQATT, CDR2 SNEGSKA (reference sequence). The CDR3 runs 14 residues. Here the CDR3 reads CSALTGGANSPLHF.

The chain carries TRBV20-1 and TRBJ2-1; no DNA is available, so the TRBD2 call from TCRdb remains unchecked. Germline CDR1 is DFQATT and CDR2 is SNEGSKA (reference sequence). The CDR3 covers 16 residues. The chain's CDR3 is CSVIPPLRGSYNEQFF.

The chain is built from TRBV24-1 and TRBJ2-3; TCRdb selects TRBD2, and the lack of DNA leaves this call unchecked. This CDR3 has 15 residues. Germline CDR1 is KGHDR and CDR2 is SFDVKD. This CDR3 reads CATSDSSVSTDTQYF.

The chain employs TRBV6-5 and TRBJ1-2. The germline V gene encodes CDR1 MNHEY and CDR2 SVGAGI. The CDR3 is 17 residues long. The CDR3 here is CASSYSQSKPTYYGYTF.

The rearrangement uses TRBV29-1 and TRBJ2-6. This CDR3 is built from 14 residues. CDR1 is SQVTM and CDR2 is ANQGSEA in the germline V gene. The CDR3 protein is CSVERVSGANVLTF.

The rearrangement uses TRBV6-2 or TRBV6-3 and TRBJ2-1; TCRdb indicates TRBD2, and absent DNA this call remains unverified. In germline, CDR1 is MNHEY, CDR2 SVGEGT. The CDR3 covers 17 residues. This chain's CDR3 is CASSSPLAGGSYNEQFF.

V and J are TRBV7-2 and TRBJ2-5. The CDR3 is 13 amino acids. Germline V gene sequence: CDR1 SGHTA, CDR2 FQGNSA. The CDR3 region is CASSLVNRETQYF.

The chain is built from TRBV6-1 and TRBJ2-7; no DNA is available, so the TRBD1 call from TCRdb remains unchecked. This CDR3 contains 15 residues. CDR1 and CDR2 (germline): MNHNS, SASEGT. CDR3 protein: CASSHPMGGTYEQYF.

The chain recombines TRBV29-1 with TRBJ2-3. This CDR3 is 15 amino acids long. Per germline, CDR1 SQVTM and CDR2 ANQGSEA. CDR3 sequence reads: CSVEPASASTDTQYF.

This chain links TRBV5-1 with TRBJ1-6; TCRdb's assignment of TRBD1 cannot be checked, as there is no DNA. CDR3 size: 16 residues. Per the germline V gene, CDR1 is SGHRS and CDR2 is YFSETQ. Here the CDR3 reads CASRRSDREYNSPLHF.

The chain links TRBV12-3 or TRBV12-4 to TRBJ2-3. The CDR3 consists of 14 residues. The CDR3: CASSFSPIADTQYF.

The chain has TRBV4-2 and TRBJ2-5; TCRdb's D call, TRBD2, is unchecked because there is no DNA. The CDR3 covers 13 residues. Germline lookup yields CDR1 LGHNA and CDR2 YNFKEQ. The CDR3 sequence is CASSQGTSETQYF.

The chain is built from TRBV6-1 and TRBJ2-5; TCRdb reports TRBD2, a call that lacks DNA to check it against. CDR1 MNHNS and CDR2 SASEGT come from the germline V gene. The CDR3 is 15 residues long. This CDR3 reads CASSGDFRYQETQYF.

The chain is built from TRBV30 and TRBJ2-1; TCRdb calls TRBD2, which cannot be checked without DNA. From germline, CDR1 is GTSNPN and CDR2 SVGIG (reference sequence). The CDR3 totals 17 residues. The CDR3: CAWSGRLASPTYNEQFF. The full variable domain, its missing parts supplied by reference TRBV30 and TRBJ2-1, is SQTIHQWPATLVQPVGSPLSLECTVEGTSNPNLYWYRQAAGRGLQLLFYSVGIGQISSEVPQNLSASRPQDRQFILSSKKLLLSDSGFYLCAWSGRLASPTYNEQFFGPGTRLTVL.

The gene calls are TRBV12-3 or TRBV12-4 and TRBJ2-1; TCRdb picks TRBD1, but there is no DNA to check that call. The length of the CDR3 is 16 residues. Here the CDR3 reads CASSSAPWGDYNEQFF.

The rearrangement joins TRBV12-3 or TRBV12-4 to TRBJ1-2; TCRdb indicates TRBD1, and absent DNA this call remains unverified. The CDR3 consists of 17 residues. The CDR3 protein is CASTLWTGGVTNYGYTF.

The chain links TRBV12-3 or TRBV12-4 to TRBJ1-2; TCRdb returns TRBD1, unconfirmable since there is no DNA. This CDR3 contains 15 residues. CDR3 in amino acids: CASSRDTAANYGYTF.

The genes are TRBV4-3 and TRBJ1-6. The CDR3 spans 15 residues. Looked up from germline, CDR1 is LGHNA and CDR2 is YSLEER. CDR3 sequence: CASSQELPYNSPLHF.

The chain combines TRBV4-1 with TRBJ2-5; TCRdb reports TRBD2, a call that lacks DNA to check it against. The CDR3 has 16 residues. The germline CDR1 and CDR2 sequences are MGHRA and YSYEKL. CDR3: CASSPGLAGAVGTQYF.

The chain recombines TRBV18 with TRBJ2-3. The germline CDR1 and CDR2 sequences are KGHSH and LQKENI. The CDR3 totals 18 residues. This CDR3 reads CASSPSFGSRTSTDTQYF.

CDR3 in amino acids: CATSDPNPTALSYNEQFF. J is TRBJ2-1 and V is TRBV24-1. The CDR3 spans 18 residues. Looked up from germline, CDR1 is KGHDR and CDR2 is SFDVKD.

V is TRBV5-1 and J is TRBJ2-1; TCRdb's D call of TRBD2 is untestable without DNA. The germline CDR1 and CDR2 sequences are SGHRS and YFSETQ. This CDR3 is 16 amino acids long. Here the CDR3 reads CASSLARGGLNNEQFF. Looking up the rest from reference TRBV5-1 and TRBJ2-1 gives the full variable domain: KAGVTQTPRYLIKTRGQQVTLSCSPISGHRSVSWYQQTPGQGLQFLFEYFSETQRNKGNFPGRFSGRQFSNSRSEMNVSTLELGDSALYLCASSLARGGLNNEQFFGPGTRLTVL.

The rearrangement links TRBV11-2 to TRBJ1-4; TCRdb reports TRBD1, a call that lacks DNA to check it against. Germline assignment: CDR1 SGHAT and CDR2 FQNNGV. This CDR3 comprises 18 residues. CDR3 protein: CASSATVPGWATNEKLFF.

The chain couples TRBV28 to TRBJ2-7; as DNA is missing, the TRBD1 call by TCRdb cannot be tested. Germline-derived CDR1 and CDR2 are MDHEN and SYDVKM. This CDR3 is 13 amino acids long. CDR3 protein: CASYRQGDYEQYF.

The chain joins TRBV20-1 to TRBJ2-1; TCRdb returns TRBD2, unconfirmable since there is no DNA. The CDR3 is 14 amino acids. Looked up from germline, CDR1 is DFQATT and CDR2 is SNEGSKA (reference sequence). Here the CDR3 reads CSASRSGIDNEQFF.

The chain joins TRBV15 to TRBJ2-7; TCRdb indicates TRBD2, and absent DNA this call remains unverified. Germline-derived CDR1 and CDR2 are LNHNV and YYDKDF (reference sequence). This CDR3 is built from 12 residues. The chain's CDR3 is CATSRDLRDSYF.

This chain links TRBV7-9 with TRBJ2-2; the TCRdb D gene call, TRBD2, has no DNA to confirm it. This CDR3 contains 14 residues. Germline V gene data show CDR1 as SEHNR and CDR2 as FQNEAQ (reference sequence). The CDR3 loop reads CASSYTTSAGELFF.

The V gene is TRBV5-1, the J gene TRBJ2-1; with no DNA, the TCRdb D assignment of TRBD2 cannot be verified. CDR3 length: 19 residues. Germline V gives CDR1 SGHRS, CDR2 YFSETQ. The CDR3 sequence is CASSLDGLAGEGSYNEQFF.